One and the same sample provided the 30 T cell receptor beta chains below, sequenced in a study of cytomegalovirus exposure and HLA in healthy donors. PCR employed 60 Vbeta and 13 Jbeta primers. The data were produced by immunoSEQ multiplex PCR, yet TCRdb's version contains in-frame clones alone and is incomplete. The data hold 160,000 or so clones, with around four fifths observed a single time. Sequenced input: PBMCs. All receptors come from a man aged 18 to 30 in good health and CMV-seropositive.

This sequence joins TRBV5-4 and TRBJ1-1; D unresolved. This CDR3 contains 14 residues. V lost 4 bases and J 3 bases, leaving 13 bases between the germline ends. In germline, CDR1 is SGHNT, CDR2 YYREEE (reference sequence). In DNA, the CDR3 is TGTGCCAGCAGCACACACCTGGTCTACACTGAAGCTTTCTTT. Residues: CASSTHLVYTEAFF.

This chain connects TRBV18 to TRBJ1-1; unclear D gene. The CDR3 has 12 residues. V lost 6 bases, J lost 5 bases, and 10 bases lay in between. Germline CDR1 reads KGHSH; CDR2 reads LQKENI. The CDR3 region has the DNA TGTGCCAGCTCGCACGTGAGTACTGAAGCTTTCTTT. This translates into CASSHVSTEAFF.

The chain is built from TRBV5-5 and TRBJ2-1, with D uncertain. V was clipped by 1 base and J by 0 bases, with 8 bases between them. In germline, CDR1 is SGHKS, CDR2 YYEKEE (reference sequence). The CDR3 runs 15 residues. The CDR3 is CASSLFASSYNEQFF. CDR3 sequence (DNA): TGTGCCAGCAGCTTGTTCGCGAGCTCCTACAATGAGCAGTTCTTC.

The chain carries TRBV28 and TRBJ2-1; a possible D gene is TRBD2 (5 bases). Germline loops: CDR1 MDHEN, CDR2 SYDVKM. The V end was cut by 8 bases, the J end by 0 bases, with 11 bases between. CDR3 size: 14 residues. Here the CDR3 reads CASGEIRSYNEQFF. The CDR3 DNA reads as TGTGCCAGCGGGGAGATCCGCTCCTACAATGAGCAGTTCTTC.

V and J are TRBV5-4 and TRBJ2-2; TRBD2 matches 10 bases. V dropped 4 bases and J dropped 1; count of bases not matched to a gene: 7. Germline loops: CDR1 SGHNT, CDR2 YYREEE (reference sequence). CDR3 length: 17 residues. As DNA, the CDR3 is TGTGCCAGCAGCCAAGCGGGGGGGCCCCAGAACACCGGGGAGCTGTTTTTT. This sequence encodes CASSQAGGPQNTGELFF.

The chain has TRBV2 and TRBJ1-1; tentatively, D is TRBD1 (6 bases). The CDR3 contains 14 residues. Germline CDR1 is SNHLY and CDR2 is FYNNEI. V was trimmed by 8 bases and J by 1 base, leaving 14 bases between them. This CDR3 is CASGNRETNTEAFF. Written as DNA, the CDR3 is TGTGCCAGCGGAAACAGGGAAACGAACACTGAAGCTTTCTTT.

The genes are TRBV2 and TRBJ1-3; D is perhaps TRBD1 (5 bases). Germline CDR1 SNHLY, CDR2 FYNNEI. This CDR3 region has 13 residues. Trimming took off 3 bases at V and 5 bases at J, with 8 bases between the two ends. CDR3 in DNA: TGTGCCAGCAGTGAGGACAACAGAAACACCATATATTTT. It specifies CASSEDNRNTIYF. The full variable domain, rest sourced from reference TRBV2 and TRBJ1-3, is EPEVTQTPSHQVTQMGQEVILRCVPISNHLYFYWYRQILGQKVEFLVSFYNNEISEKSEIFDDQFSVERPDGSNFTLKIRSTKLEDSAMYFCASSEDNRNTIYFGEGSWLTVV.

Written as DNA, the CDR3 is TGCAGCGTTGAAGCAGTAGGGGGTAAGACTGAAGCTTTCTTT. Translated, it gives CSVEAVGGKTEAFF. This chain uses TRBV29-1 with TRBJ1-1; a possible D gene is TRBD1 (6 bases). This CDR3 has 14 amino acids. From germline, CDR1 is SQVTM and CDR2 ANQGSEA. The ends were cut back, 1 base at V and 5 bases at J, with 14 bases in the middle.

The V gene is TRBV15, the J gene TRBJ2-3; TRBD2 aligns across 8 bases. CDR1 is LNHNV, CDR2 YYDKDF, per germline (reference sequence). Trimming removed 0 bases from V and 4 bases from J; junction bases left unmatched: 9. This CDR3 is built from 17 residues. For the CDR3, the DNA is TGTGCCACCAGCAGAGATCGAGCGGGGGCCCTCTCAGATACGCAGTATTTT. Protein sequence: CATSRDRAGALSDTQYF.

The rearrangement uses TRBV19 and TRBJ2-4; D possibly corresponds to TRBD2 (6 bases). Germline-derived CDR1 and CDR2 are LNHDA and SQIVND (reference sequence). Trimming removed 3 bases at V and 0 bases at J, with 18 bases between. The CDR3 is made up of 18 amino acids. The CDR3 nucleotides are TGTGCCAGTAGTATTCGTCTAGGGGAGGAACTAGCCAAAAACATTCAGTACTTC. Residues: CASSIRLGEELAKNIQYF. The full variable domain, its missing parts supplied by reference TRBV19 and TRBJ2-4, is DGGITQSPKYLFRKEGQNVTLSCEQNLNHDAMYWYRQDPGQGLRLIYYSQIVNDFQKGDIAEGYSVSREKKESFPLTVTSAQKNPTAFYLCASSIRLGEELAKNIQYFGAGTRLSVL.

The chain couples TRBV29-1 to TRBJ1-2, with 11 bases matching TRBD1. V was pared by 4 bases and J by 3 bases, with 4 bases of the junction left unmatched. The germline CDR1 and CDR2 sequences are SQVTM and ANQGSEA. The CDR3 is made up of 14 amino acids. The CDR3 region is CSVGGQGVDYGYTF. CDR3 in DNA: TGCAGCGTTGGGGGACAGGGGGTTGACTATGGCTACACCTTC.

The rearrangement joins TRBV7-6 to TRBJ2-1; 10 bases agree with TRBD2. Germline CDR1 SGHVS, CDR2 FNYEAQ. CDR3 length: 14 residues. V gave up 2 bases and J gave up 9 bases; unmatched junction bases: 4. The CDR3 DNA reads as TGTGCCAGCAGCTTAAGACTAGCGGGCGGTGAGCAGTTCTTC. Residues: CASSLRLAGGEQFF.

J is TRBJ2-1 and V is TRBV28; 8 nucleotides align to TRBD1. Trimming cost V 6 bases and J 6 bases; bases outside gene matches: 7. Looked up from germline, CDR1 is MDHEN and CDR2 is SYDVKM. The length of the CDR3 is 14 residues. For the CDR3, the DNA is TGTGCCAGCAGGCCCCAGGGGGCTCGCAATGAGCAGTTCTTC. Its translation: CASRPQGARNEQFF.

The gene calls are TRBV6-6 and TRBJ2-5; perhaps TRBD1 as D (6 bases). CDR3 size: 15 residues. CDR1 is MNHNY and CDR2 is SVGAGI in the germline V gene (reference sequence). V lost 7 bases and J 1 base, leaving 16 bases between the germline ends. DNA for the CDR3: TGTGCCAGCACAAATCGTGGGGGCCGCCAAGAGACCCAGTACTTC. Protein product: CASTNRGGRQETQYF.

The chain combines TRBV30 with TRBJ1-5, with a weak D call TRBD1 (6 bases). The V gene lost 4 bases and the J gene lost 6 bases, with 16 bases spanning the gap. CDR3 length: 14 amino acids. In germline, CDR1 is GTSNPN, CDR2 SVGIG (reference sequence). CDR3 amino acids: CAWNRVGGSQPQHF. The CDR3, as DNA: TGTGCCTGGAATAGGGTAGGGGGTAGTCAGCCCCAGCATTTT.

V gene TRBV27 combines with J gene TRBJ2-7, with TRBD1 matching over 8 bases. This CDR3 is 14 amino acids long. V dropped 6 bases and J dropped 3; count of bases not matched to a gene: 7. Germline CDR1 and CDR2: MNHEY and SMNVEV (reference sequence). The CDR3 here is CASSNRGKGYEQYF. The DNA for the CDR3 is TGTGCCAGCAGCAACAGGGGGAAGGGCTACGAGCAGTACTTC.

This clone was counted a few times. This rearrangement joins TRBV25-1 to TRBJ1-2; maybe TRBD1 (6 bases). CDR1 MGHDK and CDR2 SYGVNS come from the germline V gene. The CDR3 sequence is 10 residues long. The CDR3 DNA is TGTAGGGGGATTAACTATGGCTACACCTTC. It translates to CRGINYGYTF.

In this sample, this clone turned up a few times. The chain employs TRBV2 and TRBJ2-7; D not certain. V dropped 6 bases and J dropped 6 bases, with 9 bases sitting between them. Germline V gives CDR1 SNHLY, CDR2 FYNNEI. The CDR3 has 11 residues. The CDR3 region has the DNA TGTGCCAGCAGGACCTCAGGCGAGCAGTACTTC. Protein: CASRTSGEQYF.

CDR3 sequence (DNA): TGTGCCAGCAGTGAAGTAGGGGATCCAGAAGCTTTCTTT. This gives the protein CASSEVGDPEAFF. The chain uses TRBV2 and TRBJ1-1; tentative D call: TRBD1 (5 bases). Trimming removed 1 base at V and 8 bases at J, with 11 bases between. Germline loops: CDR1 SNHLY, CDR2 FYNNEI. The CDR3 extends over 13 amino acids.

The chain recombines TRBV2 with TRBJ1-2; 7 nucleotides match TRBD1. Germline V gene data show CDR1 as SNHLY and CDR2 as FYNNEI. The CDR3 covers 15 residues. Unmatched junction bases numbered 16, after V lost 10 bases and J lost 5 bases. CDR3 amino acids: CANLLLRQGEYGYTF. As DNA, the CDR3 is TGTGCCAACCTCCTCTTGAGGCAGGGGGAGTATGGCTACACCTTC.

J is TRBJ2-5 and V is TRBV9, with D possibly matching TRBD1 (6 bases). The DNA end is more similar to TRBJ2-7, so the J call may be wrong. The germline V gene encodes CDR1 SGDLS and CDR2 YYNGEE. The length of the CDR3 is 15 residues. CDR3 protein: CASSVGVGARYEQYF. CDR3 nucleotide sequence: TGTGCCAGCAGCGTAGGAGTGGGGGCCCGCTACGAGCAGTACTTC.

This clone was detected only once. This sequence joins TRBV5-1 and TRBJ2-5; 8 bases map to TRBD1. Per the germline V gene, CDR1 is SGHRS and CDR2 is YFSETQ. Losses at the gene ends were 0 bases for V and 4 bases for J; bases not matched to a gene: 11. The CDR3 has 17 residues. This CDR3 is CASSLGDRGFGGETQYF. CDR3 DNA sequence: TGCGCCAGCAGCTTGGGAGACAGGGGTTTTGGTGGAGAGACCCAGTACTTC.

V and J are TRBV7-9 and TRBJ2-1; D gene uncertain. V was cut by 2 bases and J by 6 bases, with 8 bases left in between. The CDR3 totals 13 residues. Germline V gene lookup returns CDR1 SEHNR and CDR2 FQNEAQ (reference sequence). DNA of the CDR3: TGTGCCAGCAGCTTAATTAGCAGCAATGAGCAGTTCTTC. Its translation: CASSLISSNEQFF.

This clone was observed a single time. In DNA form, the CDR3 reads TGTGCCAGCAGCTCCCAACTGGTCCGGGGGGGCGAGCAGTACTTC. Encoded protein: CASSSQLVRGGEQYF. J is TRBJ2-7 and V is TRBV11-2; 8 nucleotides agree with TRBD2. There are 15 residues in the CDR3. CDR1 SGHAT and CDR2 FQNNGV come from the germline V gene. V lost 4 bases to trimming and J lost 6 bases; unmatched junction nucleotides: 11.

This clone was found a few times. Written as DNA, the CDR3 is TGCGCCAGCAGCCCACGGGGGGCCGTAGACACCGGGGAGCTGTTTTTT. Its protein product is CASSPRGAVDTGELFF. The V call is TRBV4-1, the J call TRBJ2-2; tentative D call: TRBD2 (7 bases). Germline V CDR1 and CDR2: MGHRA, YSYEKL. Trimming stripped 4 bases from V and 3 bases from J, with 15 bases between. This CDR3 region has 16 residues.

Written as DNA, the CDR3 is TGTGCCAGCAGCCAAGGCAGGACAGGGGGTAGGCAGCCCCAGCATTTT. Encoded protein: CASSQGRTGGRQPQHF. The rearrangement uses TRBV28 and TRBJ1-5, with 10 nucleotides matching TRBD1. The J segment lost 7 bases and the V segment lost 6 bases, leaving 12 bases of the junction unmatched. Germline V gives CDR1 MDHEN, CDR2 SYDVKM. The length of the CDR3 is 16 residues.

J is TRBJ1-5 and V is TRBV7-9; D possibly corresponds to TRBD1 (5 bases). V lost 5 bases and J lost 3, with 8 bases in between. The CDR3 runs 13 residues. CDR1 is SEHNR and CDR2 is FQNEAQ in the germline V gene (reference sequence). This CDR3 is CASSTGYNQPQHF. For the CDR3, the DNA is TGTGCCAGCAGCACAGGATACAATCAGCCCCAGCATTTT.

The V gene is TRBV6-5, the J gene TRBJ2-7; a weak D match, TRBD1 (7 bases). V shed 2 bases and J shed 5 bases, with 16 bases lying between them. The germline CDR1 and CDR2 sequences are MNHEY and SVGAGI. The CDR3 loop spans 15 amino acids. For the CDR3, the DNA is TGTGCCAGCAGTTACGGTGGAGGGGGCACCGACGAGCAGTACTTC. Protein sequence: CASSYGGGGTDEQYF.

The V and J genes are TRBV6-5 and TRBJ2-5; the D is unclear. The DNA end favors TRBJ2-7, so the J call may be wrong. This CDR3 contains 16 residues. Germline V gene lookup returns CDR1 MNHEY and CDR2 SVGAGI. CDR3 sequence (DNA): TGTGCCAGCAGTTACTCGAGTTATGAGCGACCCTACGAGCAGTACTTC. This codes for CASSYSSYERPYEQYF.

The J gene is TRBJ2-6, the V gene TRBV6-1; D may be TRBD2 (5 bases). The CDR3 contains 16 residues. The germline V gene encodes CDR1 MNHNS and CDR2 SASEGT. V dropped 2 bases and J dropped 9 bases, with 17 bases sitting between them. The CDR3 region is CASSEWPPSGNNVLTF. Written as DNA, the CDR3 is TGTGCCAGCAGTGAATGGCCTCCCTCGGGAAACAACGTCCTGACTTTC.